This T cell receptor (beta chain) came from a study of T cell responses to AZD1222 COVID-19 vaccine. Assay used: immunoSEQ multiplex PCR; TCRdb lists only in-frame clones, some missing. The table shows 150,000 to 200,000 clones, with 94% occurring only once. As regards this clone: Its antigen is not identified.

Findings and caveats of the study: Repertoires were obtained only post-peak T cell response.

Germline CDR1 is DFQATT and CDR2 is SNEGSKA (reference sequence). The CDR3 spans 11 residues. Between the trimmed V and J ends, which lost 6 bases and 9 bases, there was a span of 11 bases. Source: peripheral blood, taken on day 0 of AZD1222 vaccination. This receptor was taken from an adult in good health. The chain couples TRBV20-1 to TRBJ2-2; D unresolved. In nucleotides, the CDR3 is TGCAGTGCCACCCGAGGCCGGGAGCTGTTTTTT. It is translated as CSATRGRELFF.